Listed below are T cell receptor beta chains from one sample, sequenced in a study of blood T cell repertoires in COVID-19. Sequencing was performed with immunoSEQ multiplex PCR; in TCRdb, only in-frame clones are kept and a portion is missing. The data show some 300,000 clones, about 90% seen once. The sequencing sample was made of peripheral blood. The receptors here all came from a woman in her 40s with COVID-19, enrolled during active disease. Each CDR3 is given with its conserved first and last residue. Each record gives: D gene, V gene, J gene, clone size, CDR3 protein, CDR3 DNA. The D gene is left open where the match is weak. The listing skips clone size in some rows; elsewhere it reads once, few, many or a size class.

-	TRBV9	TRBJ1-2	-	CASSVSEGSGGYTF	TGTGCCAGCAGCGTATCGGAGGGATCGGGTGGCTACACCTTC
-	TRBV28	TRBJ2-1	-	CASSFFGMRNYRTLNNEQFF	TGTGCCAGCAGTTTCTTTGGAATGAGGAACTACCGAACACTAAACAATGAGCAGTTCTTC
TRBD2	TRBV19	TRBJ2-3	-	CASNPWTSGSTDTQYF	TGTGCCAGTAATCCCTGGACTAGCGGGAGCACAGATACGCAGTATTTT
-	TRBV25-1	TRBJ1-1	-	CASTQGTEAFF	TGTGCCAGCACACAGGGTACTGAAGCTTTCTTT
TRBD1	TRBV5-6	TRBJ1-1	-	CASSSRTGADLNTEAFF	TGTGCCAGCAGCTCCCGGACAGGGGCGGATTTGAACACTGAAGCTTTCTTT
TRBD2	TRBV7-2	TRBJ2-3	-	CASSFTTSGGFGDTQYF	TGTGCCAGCAGCTTCACGACTAGCGGGGGGTTTGGAGATACGCAGTATTTT
TRBD1	TRBV6-1	TRBJ2-7	-	CASSEGAGTGVWEQYF	TGTGCCAGCAGTGAAGGGGCGGGGACAGGGGTCTGGGAGCAGTACTTC
-	TRBV28	TRBJ1-2	-	CASSLRAYGYTF	TGTGCCAGCAGTTTGCGGGCCTATGGCTACACCTTC
-	TRBV9	TRBJ2-7	-	CASSEREADSYEQYF	TGTGCCAGCAGCGAAAGGGAGGCGGACTCCTACGAGCAGTACTTC
-	TRBV15	TRBJ1-4	once	CATSRGGNEKLFF	TGTGCCACCAGCAGGGGGGGTAATGAAAAACTGTTTTTT
-	TRBV19	TRBJ1-5	-	CASCRGGYSNQPQHF	TGTGCCAGTTGCAGGGGCGGATATAGCAATCAGCCCCAGCATTTT
-	TRBV27	TRBJ1-2	-	CASSYFGRAGESYTF	TGTGCCAGCAGTTACTTCGGTCGGGCAGGGGAGAGCTACACCTTC
TRBD2	TRBV7-9	TRBJ2-1	-	CASSLASGILNEQFF	TGTGCCAGCAGCTTAGCTAGCGGGATCTTAAACGAGCAGTTCTTC
-	TRBV6-2/TRBV6-3	TRBJ2-3	-	CASSVRGLTDTQYF	TGTGCCAGCAGCGTGCGGGGCCTCACAGATACGCAGTATTTT
TRBD1	TRBV19	TRBJ2-1	-	CASSKDRGPAYNEQFF	TGTGCCAGTAGTAAGGACAGGGGACCCGCCTACAATGAGCAGTTCTTC
TRBD1	TRBV18	TRBJ2-6	few	CASSPRTGAISGANVLTF	TGTGCCAGCTCACCACGGACAGGGGCTATCTCTGGGGCCAACGTCCTGACTTTC
TRBD1	TRBV6-5	TRBJ1-1	-	CASRRTGAPNTEAFF	TGTGCCAGCAGGAGAACAGGGGCTCCCAACACTGAAGCTTTCTTT
TRBD1	TRBV4-1	TRBJ2-1	-	CASSPLQSGGANNEQFF	TGCGCCAGCAGCCCGCTACAGTCAGGGGGCGCGAACAATGAGCAGTTCTTC
-	TRBV3-1/TRBV3-2	TRBJ1-2	-	CASSQVPGDYGYTF	TGTGCCAGCAGCCAAGTGCCAGGGGACTATGGCTACACCTTC
TRBD1	TRBV27	TRBJ1-5	-	CASSSTGGMAYQPQHF	TGTGCCAGCAGTTCAACAGGGGGCATGGCATATCAGCCCCAGCATTTT
TRBD2	TRBV7-2	TRBJ2-1	once	CASSLALAGFYNEQFF	TGTGCCAGCAGCTTGGCCCTAGCGGGTTTTTACAATGAGCAGTTCTTC
-	TRBV5-6	TRBJ2-7	-	CASSREIWAGSVGEQYF	TGTGCCAGCAGCCGCGAAATCTGGGCAGGGTCGGTTGGAGAGCAGTACTTC
TRBD1	TRBV7-3	TRBJ2-7	-	CASSLRQGSYEQYF	TGTGCCAGCAGCTTAAGACAGGGCTCCTACGAGCAGTACTTC
-	TRBV6-5	TRBJ1-2	-	CASSYKAQGIGYGYTF	TGTGCCAGCAGTTATAAAGCACAGGGTATAGGGTATGGCTACACCTTC
-	TRBV4-2	TRBJ1-3	-	CASSQGTGTGEENTIYF	TGTGCCAGCAGCCAAGGCACCGGGACTGGGGAGGAGAACACCATATATTTT
-	TRBV28	TRBJ1-1	-	CASSPVKTGNGEAFF	TGTGCCAGCAGTCCCGTAAAAACCGGGAATGGTGAAGCTTTCTTT
-	TRBV7-6	TRBJ2-3	-	CASSLGALAVRTDTQYF	TGTGCCAGCAGCTTAGGCGCGCTAGCTGTTCGCACAGATACGCAGTATTTT
-	TRBV28	TRBJ2-1	-	CASSPRGSEQFF	TGTGCCAGCAGCCCAAGGGGGTCGGAGCAGTTCTTC
-	TRBV29-1	TRBJ2-5	-	CSVVQGQETQYF	TGCAGCGTTGTACAGGGACAAGAGACCCAGTACTTC
TRBD1	TRBV28	TRBJ1-2	once	CASSLGPYRQGRATYGYTF	TGTGCCAGCAGTTTAGGCCCCTATCGACAGGGCCGGGCAACGTATGGCTACACCTTC
TRBD2	TRBV19	TRBJ2-2	-	CASTDSGTSGRELFF	TGTGCCAGTACCGACTCCGGGACTAGCGGGAGGGAGCTGTTTTTT
TRBD2	TRBV4-2	TRBJ2-7	-	CASSQGTSGADEQYF	TGTGCCAGCAGCCAGGGGACTAGCGGGGCGGACGAGCAGTACTTC
TRBD1	TRBV7-9	TRBJ1-6	-	CASSKKGLQGVASDSPLHF	TGTGCCAGCAGCAAAAAAGGGTTGCAGGGGGTTGCATCTGATTCACCCCTCCACTTT
-	TRBV19	TRBJ1-1	-	CASSEQVNTEAFF	TGTGCCAGTAGTGAACAGGTGAACACTGAAGCTTTCTTT
TRBD2	TRBV28	TRBJ2-5	-	CASMTSGRRETQYF	TGTGCCAGCATGACTAGCGGGAGGAGGGAGACCCAGTACTTC
TRBD2	TRBV9	TRBJ2-5	-	CASSPGGPQETQYF	TGTGCCAGCAGCCCGGGGGGGCCACAAGAGACCCAGTACTTC
-	TRBV6-4	TRBJ2-5	-	CASRDGRGRGETQYF	TGTGCCAGCAGGGACGGACGAGGAAGGGGGGAGACCCAGTACTTC
TRBD2	TRBV7-2	TRBJ2-1	-	CASSLSGRGNEQFF	TGTGCCAGCAGCTTAAGCGGGAGAGGTAATGAGCAGTTCTTC
-	TRBV15	TRBJ1-1	-	CATSGHTEAFF	TGTGCCACCAGCGGGCACACTGAAGCTTTCTTT
-	TRBV19	TRBJ1-5	once	CASSMKVGAGLAGQPQHF	TGTGCCAGTAGTATGAAGGTCGGGGCAGGTCTAGCGGGGCAGCCCCAGCATTTT
-	TRBV11-3	TRBJ2-7	-	CASSPRRGRAGVSYEQYF	TGTGCCAGCAGCCCCCGCCGAGGGCGGGCAGGGGTGTCCTACGAGCAGTACTTC
TRBD1	TRBV14	TRBJ1-6	-	CASSHGQANSPLHF	TGTGCCAGCAGCCATGGACAGGCGAATTCACCCCTCCACTTT
-	TRBV6-6	TRBJ1-4	-	CASIPGLSQEKLFF	TGTGCCAGCATCCCAGGGCTCTCCCAGGAAAAACTGTTTTTT
-	TRBV10-3	TRBJ1-2	-	CAISEYRESYGYTF	TGTGCCATCAGTGAGTACCGAGAATCTTATGGCTACACCTTC
-	TRBV7-8	TRBJ2-7	-	CASSLVGGDTYEQYF	TGTGCCAGCAGCTTAGTCGGAGGGGATACCTACGAGCAGTACTTC
-	TRBV9	TRBJ1-1	-	CASSVGDTEAFF	TGTGCCAGCAGCGTAGGCGACACTGAAGCTTTCTTT
TRBD1	TRBV27	TRBJ1-1	-	CASSKGTGVNTEAFF	TGTGCCAGCAGTAAGGGGACAGGGGTGAACACTGAAGCTTTCTTT
TRBD2	TRBV10-1	TRBJ2-7	-	CASSEGTSGVSYEQYF	TGCGCCAGCAGTGAGGGGACTAGCGGGGTTTCCTACGAGCAGTACTTC
-	TRBV29-1	TRBJ2-7	-	CSVVRDSSYEQYF	TGCAGCGTCGTGAGGGATTCCTCCTACGAGCAGTACTTC
TRBD2	TRBV4-1	TRBJ2-1	-	CASSQPGGNEQFF	TGCGCCAGCAGCCAGCCGGGGGGGAATGAGCAGTTCTTC